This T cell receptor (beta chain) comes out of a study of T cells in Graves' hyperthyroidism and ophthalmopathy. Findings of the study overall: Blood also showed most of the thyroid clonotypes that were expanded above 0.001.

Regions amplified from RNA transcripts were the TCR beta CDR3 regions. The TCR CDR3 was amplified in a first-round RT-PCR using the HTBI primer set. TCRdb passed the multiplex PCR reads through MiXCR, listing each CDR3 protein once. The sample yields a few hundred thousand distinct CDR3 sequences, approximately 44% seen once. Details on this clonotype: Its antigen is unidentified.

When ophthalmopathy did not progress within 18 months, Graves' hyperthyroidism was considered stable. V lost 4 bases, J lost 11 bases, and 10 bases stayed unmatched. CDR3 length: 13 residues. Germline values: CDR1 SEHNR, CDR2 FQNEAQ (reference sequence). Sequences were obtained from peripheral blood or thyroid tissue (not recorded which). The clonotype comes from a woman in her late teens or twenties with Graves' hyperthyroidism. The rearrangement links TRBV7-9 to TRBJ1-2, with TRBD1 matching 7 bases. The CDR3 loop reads CASSYLTGLGYTF. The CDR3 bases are TGTGCCAGCAGCTATCTGACAGGGCTTGGGTACACCTTC.